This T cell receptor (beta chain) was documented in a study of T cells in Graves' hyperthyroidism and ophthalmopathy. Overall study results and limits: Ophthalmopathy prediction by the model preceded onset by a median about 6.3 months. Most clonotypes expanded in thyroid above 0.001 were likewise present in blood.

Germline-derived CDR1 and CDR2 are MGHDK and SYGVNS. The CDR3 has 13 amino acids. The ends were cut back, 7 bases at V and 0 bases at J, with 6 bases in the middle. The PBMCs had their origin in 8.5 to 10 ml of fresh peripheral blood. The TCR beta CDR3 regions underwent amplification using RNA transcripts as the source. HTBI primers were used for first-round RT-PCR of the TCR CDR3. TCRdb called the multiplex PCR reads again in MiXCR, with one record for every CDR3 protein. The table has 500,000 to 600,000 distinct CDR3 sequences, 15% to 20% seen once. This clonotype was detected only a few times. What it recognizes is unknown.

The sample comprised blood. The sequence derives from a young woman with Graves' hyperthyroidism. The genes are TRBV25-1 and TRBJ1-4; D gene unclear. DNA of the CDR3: TGTGCCAGCACCTCATCAACTAATGAAAAACTGTTTTTT. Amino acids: CASTSSTNEKLFF.